This TCR beta chain was captured by sequencing in a study of T cell responses to AZD1222 COVID-19 vaccine (dated by TCRdb to the early 2020s). The study in broad terms: AZD1222 recipients whose second dose came at about 4 weeks and those whose second dose came at about 12 weeks were combined into one group, since spike-specific TCR depth and breadth did not differ between the two schedules. TCR sequencing was performed for roughly 250 trial participants, of whom about 200 were given two doses of AZD1222 and around 26 were given two doses of MenACWY control vaccine. Trial participants were enrolled into age subgroups of 18-55, 56-69 and 70-plus years, which contained approximately 150, 30 and 60 TCR-sequenced participants, respectively.

The CDR3 regions of human TCRbeta chains were analyzed by immunosequencing. The study's processing was this. Repertoire TCRs were matched against a reference library of SARS-CoV-2-specific TCRs generated with the MIRA antigen-specificity platform. Breadth was defined as the fraction of unique TCRs that were SARS-CoV-2-associated, and depth was defined as the fraction of total T cells that were SARS-CoV-2-associated. Each spike-specific TCR was assigned to its reactive spike region and to a CD4 or CD8 class using the MIRA data. Log10-transformed breadth and depth values were compared by one-way ANOVA with Sidak's multiple comparisons tests. Not all clones reach the TCRdb copy of this immuneACCESS table, which keeps in-frame sequences only. Checked studies attribute under half of the gap to unresolved V genes and leave the rest unexplained. That table gives V, J and clone size, and the DNA gave D and trimming. The sample table records approximately 85,000 clones; less than 90% of these occur just once. The ten most abundant clones make up roughly 7.7% of the sample.

Results and caveats for the whole study, not just this receptor: Participants were mostly white British and included more females than males, and it was suggested by the authors that clonal diversity may have been underestimated. Because no day 14 peak-response samples were available, the repertoires could be characterized only after the peak T cell response. Conclusions about previously exposed vaccinees were limited because only a handful of AZD1222 recipients were SARS-CoV-2 seropositive at baseline. In the small 56-69-year group, the increase in depth fell short of significance, most likely because of low power. Vaccine-associated CD4 TCRs spanned the whole spike protein, with dominant responses in regions 160-218 and 743-854. After two AZD1222 doses, spike-specific TCR breadth and depth were significantly higher than at day 0 and than in MenACWY recipients. Epitopes outside the regions mutated in the B.1.351 and B.1.1.7 variants were reportedly recognized by nearly half of the unique spike-specific TCRs.

The label giving this sample's time point can be read as: baseline before first vaccination. Samples from vaccinated people were obtained from the UK trials COV001 and COV002, which included a single-blind randomized controlled phase 2/3 trial of AZD1222 (ChAdOx1 nCoV-19) in healthy adults. Trial participant PBMC samples were collected at day 0 and day 28 after the second dose for TCRbeta chain sequencing. This clone was recorded only once. It lacks a known antigen. Per-base quality was not reported, and no clone a single base away is much larger than it. Inclusive of the bounding cysteine and phenylalanine, the CDR3 is 15 residues long. The retained sequence is limited to the CDR3, 45 bases, with the frame set at the first base. CDR1 is given as LNHNV and CDR2 as YYDKDF, both from the germline V gene (reference sequence). Germline trimming amounts to 5 bases on V and 9 bases on J, with 10 as the count of junction bases outside the gene matches.

In this chain, TRBV15 is recombined with TRBJ2-1, with 10 junctional bases fitting TRBD1. Specimen: peripheral blood, collected on day 0 of AZD1222 vaccination. The sequence was obtained from an adult in good health. The CDR3 reads CATSRGTGELGEQFF. The nucleotides are TGTGCCACCAGCCGTGGGACAGGGGAATTGGGTGAGCAGTTCTTC. Outside the CDR3, residues come from the reference TRBV15 and TRBJ2-1 proteins, so the full variable domain is: DAMVIQNPRYQVTQFGKPVTLSCSQTLNHNVMYWYQQKSSQAPKLLFHYYDKDFNNEADTPDNFQSRRPNTSFCFLDIRSPGLGDTAMYLCATSRGTGELGEQFFGPGTRLTVL.